This entry lists 32 T cell receptor beta chains sequenced from one sample in a study of cytomegalovirus exposure and HLA in healthy donors. Clones were sequenced by immunoSEQ multiplex PCR, and TCRdb holds only the in-frame ones, with some missing. The profile covers 100,000 to 150,000 clones, with approximately 88% appearing a single time and more than 1.5% taken by the ten largest. Material for sequencing was PBMCs. These receptors were taken from a young man in good health and CMV-seronegative.

The chain links TRBV7-9 to TRBJ1-3, with TRBD1 as a possible D gene (6 bases). Germline assignment: CDR1 SEHNR and CDR2 FQNEAQ (reference sequence). With 5 bases removed from V and 5 bases from J, the gap between germline ends came to 16 bases. The CDR3 has 15 amino acids. The CDR3 DNA follows: TGTGCCAGCAGCACAGACAGGCTCCTGAGAAACACCATATATTTT. Its translation is CASSTDRLLRNTIYF.

The chain recombines TRBV6-1 with TRBJ2-3; TRBD1 might be the D (5 bases). The V gene lost 1 base and the J gene lost 2 bases, with 10 bases spanning the gap. CDR1 and CDR2 (germline): MNHNS, SASEGT. The CDR3 extends over 15 amino acids. CDR3 sequence reads: CASSEGPGFTDTQYF. The DNA for the CDR3 is TGTGCCAGCAGTGAAGGTCCAGGGTTCACAGATACGCAGTATTTT.

The chain carries TRBV4-2 and TRBJ2-3; TRBD2 agrees at 14 bases. The CDR3 covers 18 residues. Germline assignment: CDR1 LGHNA and CDR2 YNFKEQ. V gave up 2 bases and J gave up 2 bases; unmatched junction bases: 6. CDR3 loop: CASSQTTSGRAVTDTQYF. The DNA of the CDR3 is TGTGCCAGCAGCCAAACGACTAGCGGGAGGGCCGTCACAGATACGCAGTATTTT.

The chain uses TRBV29-1 and TRBJ2-7; 10 positions agree with TRBD1. CDR1 SQVTM and CDR2 ANQGSEA come from the germline V gene. V dropped 4 bases and J dropped 4; count of bases not matched to a gene: 10. The CDR3 contains 15 residues. The CDR3 region has the DNA TGCAGCGTTGGGAGGACAGGGGGAACTGAGTACGAGCAGTACTTC. The encoded protein is CSVGRTGGTEYEQYF.

The gene calls are TRBV7-2 and TRBJ2-7; 9 bases match TRBD2. Trimming removed 5 bases from V and 4 bases from J; junction bases left unmatched: 6. CDR3 size: 14 residues. Germline V gives CDR1 SGHTA, CDR2 FQGNSA. CDR3 nucleotide sequence: TGTGCCAGCAGCCTATCCCTAGCGGGGTACGAGCAGTACTTC. It is translated as CASSLSLAGYEQYF.

This clone was counted a few times. In the same sample, other DNA sequences code for this CDR3. This chain connects TRBV27 to TRBJ2-7, with 7 bases aligning to TRBD1. Germline V lookup: CDR1 MNHEY, CDR2 SMNVEV (reference sequence). The CDR3 totals 15 residues. V was pared by 1 base and J by 2 bases, with 5 bases of the junction left unmatched. CDR3: CASSLLGQGAYEQYF. Here the CDR3 DNA reads TGTGCCAGCAGTTTATTAGGCCAGGGGGCCTACGAGCAGTACTTC.

CDR3 sequence (DNA): TGTGCCAGCAGTTACTCGACAGGGAGCGGCGGGGAGCTGTTTTTT. The encoded protein is CASSYSTGSGGELFF. The gene calls are TRBV6-6 and TRBJ2-2; 7 bases match TRBD1. The junction had 5 bases not matched to a gene; V was cut back by 0 bases and J by 7 bases. The germline V gene has CDR1 MNHNY and CDR2 SVGAGI (reference sequence). This CDR3 spans 15 amino acids.

The chain has TRBV18 and TRBJ1-1; 8 bases agree with TRBD1. V was clipped by 0 bases and J by 8 bases; unmatched bases: 5. CDR1 and CDR2 (germline): KGHSH, LQKENI. The CDR3 is 14 amino acids. CDR3 in amino acids: CASSPPVRDREAFF. The CDR3 nucleotides read TGTGCCAGCTCACCACCGGTACGGGACAGGGAAGCTTTCTTT. The full variable domain, its missing parts supplied by reference TRBV18 and TRBJ1-1, is NAGVMQNPRHLVRRRGQEARLRCSPMKGHSHVYWYRQLPEEGLKFMVYLQKENIIDESGMPKERFSAEFPKEGPSILRIQQVVRGDSAAYFCASSPPVRDREAFFGQGTRLTVV.

The chain couples TRBV11-3 to TRBJ2-7, with 12 bases fitting TRBD1. Per the germline V gene, CDR1 is SGHNT and CDR2 is YENEEA. After removal of 5 bases from V and 3 bases from J, the junction contained 5 bases not matched to a gene. There are 15 residues in the CDR3. DNA of the CDR3: TGTGCCAGCAGCCCCGGGACAGGGGGCATCTACGAGCAGTACTTC. Its translation is CASSPGTGGIYEQYF.

The chain uses TRBV28 and TRBJ2-7; D perhaps matches TRBD1 (5 bases). CDR3 size: 14 residues. Germline assignment: CDR1 MDHEN and CDR2 SYDVKM. V gave up 4 bases and J gave up 0 bases, with 10 bases separating them. The CDR3 is CASSWGRSSYEQYF. CDR3 DNA: TGTGCCAGCAGTTGGGGCCGGAGCTCCTACGAGCAGTACTTC.

The V call is TRBV29-1, the J call TRBJ1-1; D is uncertain. The length of the CDR3 is 13 residues. Germline-derived CDR1 and CDR2 are SQVTM and ANQGSEA. V lost 2 bases, J lost 0 bases, and 7 bases lay in between. The CDR3 coding sequence is TGCAGCGTTGAAAATTCTATGAACACTGAAGCTTTCTTT. This translates into CSVENSMNTEAFF.

This sequence joins TRBV2 and TRBJ2-6; maybe TRBD1 (6 bases). V was pared by 7 bases and J by 3 bases, with 16 bases between. Germline V gene data show CDR1 as SNHLY and CDR2 as FYNNEI. The CDR3 contains 16 residues. CDR3 in amino acids: CASTKDSVGGANVLTF. The CDR3 nucleotides are TGTGCCAGCACCAAGGACAGTGTGGGTGGGGCCAACGTCCTGACTTTC.

The chain links TRBV27 to TRBJ1-4, with 9 bases fitting TRBD1. The CDR3 is made up of 16 amino acids. Germline CDR1 is MNHEY and CDR2 is SMNVEV (reference sequence). V lost 3 bases, J lost 3 bases, and 5 bases stayed unmatched. The CDR3 nucleotides are TGTGCCAGCAGTTTCGCGGACAGGGGACCTAATGAAAAACTGTTTTTT. Protein product: CASSFADRGPNEKLFF.

The J gene is TRBJ2-7, the V gene TRBV11-3; 7 bases line up with TRBD2. The CDR3 has 15 amino acids. V lost 5 bases to trimming and J lost 2 bases; unmatched junction nucleotides: 9. The germline gives CDR1 SGHNT, CDR2 YENEEA. The CDR3 reads CASSLLGRGTYEQYF. CDR3 DNA: TGTGCCAGCAGCCTGCTAGGGAGGGGAACCTACGAGCAGTACTTC.

A few counts support this clone. The chain joins TRBV9 to TRBJ1-2; D perhaps matches TRBD1 (6 bases). The CDR3 is made up of 16 amino acids. From germline, CDR1 is SGDLS and CDR2 YYNGEE. The V gene lost 0 bases and the J gene lost 4 bases, with 16 bases spanning the gap. The DNA for the CDR3 is TGTGCCAGCAGCGTAGCCCAAGAGGGGGACGGCTATGGCTACACCTTC. Its protein is CASSVAQEGDGYGYTF.

This chain uses TRBV6-6 with TRBJ1-5, with 8 bases lining up with TRBD1. The trim removed 2 bases at V and 6 bases at J, leaving 6 bases unmatched. The CDR3 totals 15 residues. Germline loops: CDR1 MNHNY, CDR2 SVGAGI (reference sequence). The CDR3 protein is CASSYPGQDSQPQHF. The DNA for the CDR3 is TGTGCCAGCAGTTACCCGGGACAGGACAGTCAGCCCCAGCATTTT.

The chain uses TRBV28 and TRBJ2-1; 8 bases match TRBD2. The CDR3 runs to 14 residues. V trimming: 6 bases; J trimming: 5 bases; junction bases outside the gene matches: 6. Germline CDR1 is MDHEN and CDR2 is SYDVKM. The CDR3 spells CASRTGGNNNEQFF. For the CDR3, the DNA is TGTGCCAGCAGAACGGGGGGGAACAACAATGAGCAGTTCTTC.

The chain joins TRBV6-1 to TRBJ2-7; D call uncertain. The germline V and J ends were trimmed by 5 bases and 3 bases, with 14 bases remaining between them. This CDR3 contains 14 residues. Germline CDR1 reads MNHNS; CDR2 reads SASEGT. CDR3 region: CASSHTGGGYEQYF. CDR3 coding DNA: TGTGCCAGCAGTCATACCGGCGGCGGCTACGAGCAGTACTTC.

CDR3 sequence (DNA): TGCGCCAGCAGGGACCTCCTAGCAGACTACCAAGAGACCCAGTACTTC. Translation gives CASRDLLADYQETQYF. V is TRBV5-1 and J is TRBJ2-5, with D maybe TRBD2 (5 bases). Germline V gene lookup returns CDR1 SGHRS and CDR2 YFSETQ. This CDR3 spans 16 amino acids. Between the trimmed V and J ends, which lost 5 bases and 0 bases, there was a span of 17 bases.

The V and J genes are TRBV6-5 and TRBJ2-7, with TRBD1 identical over 10 bases. V gave up 4 bases and J gave up 4 bases; unmatched junction bases: 10. Germline assignment: CDR1 MNHEY and CDR2 SVGAGI. The CDR3 totals 16 residues. The CDR3 region is CASSFTTGGFLYEQYF. DNA of the CDR3: TGTGCCAGCAGTTTCACGACAGGGGGCTTTCTTTACGAGCAGTACTTC.

The rearrangement uses TRBV5-8 and TRBJ2-1; 10 nucleotides match TRBD1. V was pared by 4 bases and J by 7 bases, with 8 bases of the junction left unmatched. The CDR3 runs 15 residues. The germline V gene encodes CDR1 SGHTS and CDR2 YDEGEE. The CDR3 reads CASSPTGGEGNEQFF. CDR3 bases: TGTGCCAGCAGCCCGACAGGGGGCGAGGGAAATGAGCAGTTCTTC.

This chain connects TRBV5-1 to TRBJ2-7, with D tentatively TRBD2 (7 bases). The CDR3 runs to 13 residues. V lost 5 bases, J lost 7 bases, and 16 bases lay in between. Germline loops: CDR1 SGHRS, CDR2 YFSETQ. CDR3 bases: TGCGCCAGCAGTCGGGGGGCCTTAGATGAGCAGTACTTC. This codes for CASSRGALDEQYF.

Only a few counts were recorded for this clone. CDR3 nucleotides: TGTGCCAGCAGTCGTAACACTGAAGCTTTCTTT. Translation gives CASSRNTEAFF. The gene calls are TRBV6-1 and TRBJ1-1; no clear D. Trimming removed 5 bases at V and 2 bases at J, with 3 bases between. CDR3 size: 11 residues. Germline values: CDR1 MNHNS, CDR2 SASEGT.

This chain connects TRBV28 to TRBJ2-1; 7 bases match TRBD2. This CDR3 is built from 16 residues. Looked up from germline, CDR1 is MDHEN and CDR2 is SYDVKM. With 5 bases clipped from V and 10 bases from J, the junction kept 17 bases outside the gene matches. The DNA of the CDR3 is TGTGCCAGCAGTACGGGGGGTCTACGGCAGGTGCAGGAGCAGTTCTTC. Translating gives CASSTGGLRQVQEQFF.

This chain connects TRBV5-1 to TRBJ2-1, with 7 bases matching TRBD2. V lost 5 bases to trimming and J lost 4 bases; unmatched junction nucleotides: 6. CDR1 and CDR2 from the germline V gene are SGHRS and YFSETQ. This CDR3 has 14 amino acids. The CDR3 DNA reads as TGCGCCAGCAGAACCCATAGCGGGTACAATGAGCAGTTCTTC. This encodes CASRTHSGYNEQFF.

The J gene is TRBJ2-1, the V gene TRBV6-1; 7 nucleotides align to TRBD2. The CDR3 runs 19 residues. V was clipped by 4 bases and J by 0 bases; unmatched bases: 15. Germline values: CDR1 MNHNS, CDR2 SASEGT. CDR3 sequence (DNA): TGTGCCAGCAGTGGGATCCGGTCTGGGACTACGAGCTCCTACAATGAGCAGTTCTTC. Translation gives CASSGIRSGTTSSYNEQFF.

The rearrangement uses TRBV5-8 and TRBJ1-5, with TRBD1 identical over 10 bases. This CDR3 region has 18 residues. Trimming cost V 3 bases and J 4 bases; bases outside gene matches: 13. Germline V lookup: CDR1 SGHTS, CDR2 YDEGEE. In nucleotides, the CDR3 is TGTGCCAGCAGCTCCCACCGGGACAGGGGATCCCAGAATCAGCCCCAGCATTTT. Protein sequence: CASSSHRDRGSQNQPQHF.

This chain links TRBV7-9 with TRBJ1-6; 10 nucleotides agree with TRBD1. The ends lost 6 bases at V and 8 bases at J; junction bases unmatched: 4. Looked up from germline, CDR1 is SEHNR and CDR2 is FQNEAQ (reference sequence). The CDR3 contains 14 residues. CDR3 DNA sequence: TGTGCCAGCAGTCACGGGACAGGGGATTCACCCCTCCACTTT. Its translation: CASSHGTGDSPLHF. Full variable domain (remainder filled in from reference TRBV7-9 and TRBJ1-6): DTGVSQNPRHKITKRGQNVTFRCDPISEHNRLYWYRQTLGQGPEFLTYFQNEAQLEKSRLLSDRFSAERPKGSFSTLEIQRTEQGDSAMYLCASSHGTGDSPLHFGNGTRLTVT.

The chain is built from TRBV6-5 and TRBJ2-5; tentatively, D is TRBD1 (6 bases). The CDR3 covers 14 residues. Trimming took off 4 bases at V and 5 bases at J, with 14 bases between the two ends. Germline CDR1 is MNHEY and CDR2 is SVGAGI. The CDR3 loop is CASSSLPGAETQYF. CDR3 nucleotide sequence: TGTGCCAGCAGTTCCCTTCCAGGGGCGGAGACCCAGTACTTC.

This clone was counted a single time. The rearrangement uses TRBV7-6 and TRBJ1-4; 10 nucleotides line up with TRBD1. V dropped 5 bases and J dropped 7; count of bases not matched to a gene: 13. The CDR3 runs 17 residues. Germline assignment: CDR1 SGHVS and CDR2 FNYEAQ. The CDR3 here is CASSLRDRGLESEKLFF. CDR3 sequence (DNA): TGTGCCAGCAGCCTTCGGGACAGGGGATTAGAAAGTGAAAAACTGTTTTTT.

The V and J genes are TRBV7-9 and TRBJ1-1; 8 bases are a match to TRBD1. V was pared by 5 bases and J by 0 bases, with 5 bases of the junction left unmatched. The CDR3 runs 15 residues. Germline V gives CDR1 SEHNR, CDR2 FQNEAQ (reference sequence). This CDR3 is CASSPSDRVNTEAFF. In nucleotides, the CDR3 is TGTGCCAGCAGCCCATCGGACAGGGTGAACACTGAAGCTTTCTTT.

This clone was counted a few times. The chain uses TRBV11-2 and TRBJ2-1; TRBD2 matches 11 bases. Germline V CDR1 and CDR2: SGHAT, FQNNGV. This CDR3 has 15 amino acids. V trimming: 5 bases; J trimming: 9 bases; junction bases outside the gene matches: 9. The DNA for the CDR3 is TGTGCCAGCAGCCTCCCGACTAGCGGGAATACTGAGCAGTTCTTC. This translates into CASSLPTSGNTEQFF. Full variable domain (missing parts from reference TRBV11-2 and TRBJ2-1): EAGVAQSPRYKIIEKRQSVAFWCNPISGHATLYWYQQILGQGPKLLIQFQNNGVVDDSQLPKDRFSAERLKGVDSTLKIQPAKLEDSAVYLCASSLPTSGNTEQFFGPGTRLTVL.